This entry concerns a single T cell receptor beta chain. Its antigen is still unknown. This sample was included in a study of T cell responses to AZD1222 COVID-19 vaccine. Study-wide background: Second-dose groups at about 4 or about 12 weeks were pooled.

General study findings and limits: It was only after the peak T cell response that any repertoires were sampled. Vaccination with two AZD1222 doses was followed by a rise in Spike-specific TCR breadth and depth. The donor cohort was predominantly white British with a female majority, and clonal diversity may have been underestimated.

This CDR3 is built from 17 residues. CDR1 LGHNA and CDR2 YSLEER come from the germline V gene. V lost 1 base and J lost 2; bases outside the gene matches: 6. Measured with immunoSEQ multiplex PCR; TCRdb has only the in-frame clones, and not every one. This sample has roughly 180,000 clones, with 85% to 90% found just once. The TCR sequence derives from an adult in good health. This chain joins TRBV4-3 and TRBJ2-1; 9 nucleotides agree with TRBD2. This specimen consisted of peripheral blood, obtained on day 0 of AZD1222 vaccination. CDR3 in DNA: TGCGCCAGCAGCCAAGCCCGAGCGGGGGGACCCTACAATGAGCAGTTCTTC. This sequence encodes CASSQARAGGPYNEQFF.